This T cell receptor beta chain was recovered during a study of T-cell reconstitution after alpha-beta-depleted transplantation in children. The study, taken as a whole, reports: T-cell numbers and diversity, one year after transplant, stemmed largely from T cells that were newly produced. Alpha-beta T cells about two months after transplant reportedly derived from several hundred expanded graft clones. Where some patients showed high TCRbeta diversity at day 60, it came from recipient T cells and thymic progenitors that had survived.

Preparation of the TCRbeta library was carried out with unique molecular identifiers. MiXCR, run by TCRdb on the PCR reads, gives a single entry per CDR3 protein. Here the sample spans about 250,000 distinct CDR3 sequences, 20% to 30% being singletons. This clonotype turned up a few times. The antigen remains unidentified. This TCR derives from a female patient under 10 years old who had a stem cell transplant for congenital amegakaryocytic thrombocytopenia, so the T cells may come from the graft donor. This specimen consisted of PBMCs, mostly from graft donor cells, obtained 360 days after TCRalphabeta/CD19-depleted stem cell transplant.

The CDR3 DNA is TGTGCCAGCAGCCTACACCCTTTTGCTGTCTCCCCCCACCTAGTGAGGCCCAACTACAATGAGCAGTTCTTC. It specifies CASSLHPFAVSPHLVRPNYNEQFF. V usage is TRBV14 and J usage is TRBJ2-1, with D unclear. There are 24 residues in the CDR3. Deletions cut 4 bases from V and 3 bases from J, with 40 bases between. CDR1 and CDR2 from the germline V gene are SGHDN and FVKESK.